The clone carrying this T cell receptor beta chain appeared many times. From RNA transcripts, TCR beta CDR3 regions were amplified. HTBI primers were employed in a first-round RT-PCR of the TCR CDR3. Using its own MiXCR run on the multiplex PCR reads, TCRdb lists one record per CDR3 protein. The sample yields about 290,000 distinct CDR3 sequences, approximately 14% seen once. The CDR3 runs to 15 residues. Trimming cost V 1 base and J 0 bases, with 5 bases left between them. CDR1 and CDR2 (germline): SGHRS, YFSETQ. This sample is drawn from a study of T cells in Graves' hyperthyroidism and ophthalmopathy. Across the whole study: Blood was drawn when the patient was first diagnosed and still untreated.

The hyperthyroidism was newly diagnosed and had lasted under 2 months; the patients were aged 18 to 65. The chain employs TRBV5-1 and TRBJ2-6; D remains unclear. The clonotype was recovered from a woman aged 50 to 60 with Graves' hyperthyroidism that later progressed to Graves' ophthalmopathy. The sample comprised blood. The CDR3 DNA reads as TGCGCCAGCAGCTTGTCTAACTCTGGGGCCAACGTCCTGACTTTC. This translates into CASSLSNSGANVLTF. The full variable domain, rest sourced from reference TRBV5-1 and TRBJ2-6, is KAGVTQTPRYLIKTRGQQVTLSCSPISGHRSVSWYQQTPGQGLQFLFEYFSETQRNKGNFPGRFSGRQFSNSRSEMNVSTLELGDSALYLCASSLSNSGANVLTFGAGSRLTVL.